This T cell receptor (beta chain) was sequenced during a study of blood T cell repertoires in COVID-19. The overall study: Acute and convalescent COVID-19 samples came from the United States, Italy and Spain. The analysed material was cDNA or gDNA that came from T cells, B-cell-depleted T cells, or PBMCs.

In the source study's methods: Reference gene primers were amplified, and this amplification served to estimate nucleated cell counts. Profiling relied on immunoSEQ multiplex PCR, and the TCRdb table lists in-frame clones only, not all of them. For V, J and clone size, that table is used; D and trimming come from the DNA. This sample has 310,000 or so clones; roughly 83% occur once, and the top ten carry under 2%. Germline V gene data show CDR1 as KGHDR and CDR2 as SFDVKD. The CDR3 totals 13 residues. The V gene end was trimmed by 9 bases and the J gene end by 4 bases; junction bases not matched to a gene: 5.

Sample: peripheral blood. The source is a woman between 50 and 59 years old with acute or convalescent COVID-19. J is TRBJ2-1 and V is TRBV24-1, with 7 bases identical to TRBD2. In DNA, the CDR3 is TGTGCCACCGTGGGACTACTTTACAATGAGCAGTTCTTC. Protein sequence: CATVGLLYNEQFF.